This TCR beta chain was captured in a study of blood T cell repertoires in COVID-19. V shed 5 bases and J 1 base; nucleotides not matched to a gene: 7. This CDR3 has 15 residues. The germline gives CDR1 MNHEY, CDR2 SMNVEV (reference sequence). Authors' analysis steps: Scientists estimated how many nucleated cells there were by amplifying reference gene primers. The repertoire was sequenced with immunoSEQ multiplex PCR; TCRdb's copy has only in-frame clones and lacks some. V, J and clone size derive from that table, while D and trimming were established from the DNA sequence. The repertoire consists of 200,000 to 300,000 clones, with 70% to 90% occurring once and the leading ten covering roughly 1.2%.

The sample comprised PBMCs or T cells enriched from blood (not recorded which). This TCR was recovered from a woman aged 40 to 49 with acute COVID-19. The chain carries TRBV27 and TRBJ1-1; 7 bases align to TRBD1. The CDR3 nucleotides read TGTGCCAGCAGTGTGTTCGGGACAGCGAACACTGAAGCTTTCTTT. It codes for CASSVFGTANTEAFF.